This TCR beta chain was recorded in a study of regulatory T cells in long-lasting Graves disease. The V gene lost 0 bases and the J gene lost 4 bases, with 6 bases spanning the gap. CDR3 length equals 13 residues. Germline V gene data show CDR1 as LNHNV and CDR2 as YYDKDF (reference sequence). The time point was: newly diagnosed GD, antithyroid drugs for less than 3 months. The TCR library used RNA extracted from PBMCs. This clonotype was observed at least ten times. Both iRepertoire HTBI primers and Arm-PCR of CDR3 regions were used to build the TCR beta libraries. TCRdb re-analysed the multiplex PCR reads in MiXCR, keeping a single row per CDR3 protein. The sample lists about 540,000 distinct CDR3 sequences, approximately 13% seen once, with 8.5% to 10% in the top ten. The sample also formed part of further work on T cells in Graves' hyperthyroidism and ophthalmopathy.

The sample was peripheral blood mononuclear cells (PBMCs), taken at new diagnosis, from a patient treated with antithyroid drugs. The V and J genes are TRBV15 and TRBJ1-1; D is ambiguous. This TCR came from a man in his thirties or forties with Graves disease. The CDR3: CATSRDKGTEAFF. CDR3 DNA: TGTGCCACCAGCAGAGATAAAGGCACTGAAGCTTTCTTT. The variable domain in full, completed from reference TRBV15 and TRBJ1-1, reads DAMVIQNPRYQVTQFGKPVTLSCSQTLNHNVMYWYQQKSSQAPKLLFHYYDKDFNNEADTPDNFQSRRPNTSFCFLDIRSPGLGDTAMYLCATSRDKGTEAFFGQGTRLTVV.